The 19 T cell receptor beta chains reported below all come from one sample, sequenced in a study of cytomegalovirus exposure and HLA in healthy donors. Primers for the PCR totalled 60 Vbeta and 13 Jbeta. The repertoire was sequenced with immunoSEQ multiplex PCR; TCRdb's copy has only in-frame clones and lacks some. The top ten clones hold roughly 0.098% of a sample with 150,000 to 200,000 clones, roughly four fifths of them seen once. The material sequenced was PBMCs. The receptors stem from a boy aged 2 to 9 in good health and CMV-seronegative.

The J gene is TRBJ1-3, the V gene TRBV9; a possible D gene is TRBD1 (5 bases). Germline CDR1 and CDR2: SGDLS and YYNGEE. The V gene lost 0 bases and the J gene lost 2 bases, with 12 bases spanning the gap. The CDR3 loop spans 16 amino acids. The CDR3 coding sequence is TGTGCCAGCAGCGTAGGGGCAGGGATGCCTGGAAACACCATATATTTT. It translates to CASSVGAGMPGNTIYF.

J is TRBJ1-6 and V is TRBV18, with unresolved D. The CDR3 consists of 12 residues. The V end was cut by 5 bases, the J end by 7 bases, with 6 bases between. Per the germline V gene, CDR1 is KGHSH and CDR2 is LQKENI. CDR3 amino acids: CASSAGNSPLHF. DNA of the CDR3: TGTGCCAGCTCAGCGGGGAATTCACCCCTCCACTTT.

V gene TRBV11-2 combines with J gene TRBJ1-1, with unresolved D. V was trimmed by 5 bases and J by 1 base, leaving 11 bases between them. Looked up from germline, CDR1 is SGHAT and CDR2 is FQNNGV. The CDR3 is made up of 14 amino acids. The CDR3 region has the DNA TGTGCCAGCAGCCGAACGATAGAGAACACTGAAGCTTTCTTT. As protein: CASSRTIENTEAFF.

The V gene is TRBV4-3, the J gene TRBJ1-4, with D possibly matching TRBD1 (5 bases). CDR3 length: 14 amino acids. Trimming shortened V by 4 bases and J by 7 bases, and 13 bases separated the two germline ends. Germline V gives CDR1 LGHNA, CDR2 YSLEER. DNA for the CDR3: TGCGCCAGCAGCCGGGGGGTGCCCCTTGAAAAACTGTTTTTT. Translated: CASSRGVPLEKLFF.

The rearrangement uses TRBV5-4 and TRBJ1-2; a weak D match, TRBD1 (5 bases). V was shortened by 4 bases and J by 12 bases, with 16 bases between the two germline ends. The CDR3 is 12 amino acids. Looked up from germline, CDR1 is SGHNT and CDR2 is YYREEE (reference sequence). CDR3: CASSPPQGVDTF. DNA for the CDR3: TGTGCCAGCAGCCCACCTCAAGGGGTGGACACCTTC.

The chain employs TRBV19 and TRBJ2-7; TRBD2 matches 8 bases. CDR3 length: 16 amino acids. The germline CDR1 and CDR2 sequences are LNHDA and SQIVND (reference sequence). Germline trimming cut 5 bases from V and 3 bases from J; bases unmatched to any gene: 12. CDR3 residues: CASSLNSGGGIYEQYF. The CDR3 DNA reads TGTGCCAGTAGTCTCAACTCAGGCGGGGGGATCTACGAGCAGTACTTC.

This chain joins TRBV25-1 and TRBJ2-4, with a possible D match to TRBD2 (6 bases). V lost 3 bases to trimming and J lost 6 bases, with 12 bases between them. Germline assignment: CDR1 MGHDK and CDR2 SYGVNS. The CDR3 is made up of 14 amino acids. This chain's CDR3 is CASSEGLGVNIQYF. In DNA, the CDR3 is TGTGCCAGCAGTGAGGGACTCGGAGTAAACATTCAGTACTTC. Full variable domain (missing parts from reference TRBV25-1 and TRBJ2-4): EADIYQTPRYLVIGTGKKITLECSQTMGHDKMYWYQQDPGMELHLIHYSYGVNSTEKGDLSSESTVSRIRTEHFPLTLESARPSHTSQYLCASSEGLGVNIQYFGAGTRLSVL.

The CDR3 here is CASRDTTPSRTQYF. The CDR3 DNA sequence: TGTGCCAGCAGGGACACAACCCCATCCCGGACCCAGTACTTC. This rearrangement joins TRBV2 to TRBJ2-5, with a possible D match to TRBD1 (5 bases). The CDR3 sequence is 14 residues long. The V gene lost 6 bases and the J gene lost 7 bases, with 18 bases spanning the gap. Per germline, CDR1 SNHLY and CDR2 FYNNEI.

V gene TRBV10-3 combines with J gene TRBJ2-5; D is perhaps TRBD1 (5 bases). CDR1 and CDR2 from the germline V gene are ENHRY and SYGVKD. The V end lost 2 bases, the J end lost 4 bases, and 8 bases lay between the germline ends. This CDR3 contains 13 residues. As DNA, the CDR3 is TGTGCCATCAGTGAGGGTACAGGAGAGACCCAGTACTTC. Residues: CAISEGTGETQYF.

This clone came up a few times. The V call is TRBV25-1, the J call TRBJ1-3; unclear D gene. This CDR3 region has 13 residues. The germline V gene has CDR1 MGHDK and CDR2 SYGVNS. V was cut by 8 bases and J by 0 bases, with 8 bases left in between. The CDR3 DNA sequence: TGTGCCAGCCACGGGTACTCTGGAAACACCATATATTTT. Amino acid sequence: CASHGYSGNTIYF.

The chain couples TRBV10-3 to TRBJ1-5; 7 positions agree with TRBD1. Per germline, CDR1 ENHRY and CDR2 SYGVKD. J lost 3 bases, V lost 0 bases, and 2 bases had no gene match. CDR3 length: 15 amino acids. DNA for the CDR3: TGTGCCATCAGTGAGTCGACAGGGAACAATCAGCCCCAGCATTTT. Amino acid sequence: CAISESTGNNQPQHF.

On this clone: This CDR3 is also generated by other DNA sequences in the sample. The V call is TRBV5-1, the J call TRBJ2-1; D perhaps matches TRBD2 (6 bases). Germline CDR1 reads SGHRS; CDR2 reads YFSETQ. V was shortened by 2 bases and J by 0 bases, with 6 bases between the two germline ends. CDR3 length equals 14 residues. CDR3 amino acids: CASSFGSSYNEQFF. CDR3 sequence (DNA): TGCGCCAGCAGCTTCGGGAGCTCCTACAATGAGCAGTTCTTC.

The rearrangement joins TRBV21-1 to TRBJ2-7; TRBD1, the table's D call, was not compared with the DNA. TRBV21-1 is described as a pseudogene. The length of the CDR3 is 13 residues. The CDR3 DNA is TGTGCCAGCACTAAGGGGCGGAATTACGAGCAGTACTTC. Protein product: CASTKGRNYEQYF.

For this clone: The sample holds other DNA sequences that translate to the same CDR3. CDR3 sequence: CASSLAGTDTQYF. CDR3 DNA sequence: TGCGCCAGCAGCTTGGCGGGCACAGATACGCAGTATTTT. The genes are TRBV5-1 and TRBJ2-3; D is undetermined. V was pared by 0 bases and J by 1 base, with 3 bases between. Germline V gives CDR1 SGHRS, CDR2 YFSETQ. CDR3 size: 13 residues.

In its sample, this clone was seen once. The chain has TRBV21-1 and TRBJ1-2; TRBD1, as called in the table, went unchecked against the DNA. TRBV21-1 is marked as a pseudogene. The CDR3 is 15 amino acids. CDR3 region: CARPFRDRANYGYTF. In nucleotides, the CDR3 is TGTGCCAGGCCCTTCCGGGACAGAGCTAACTATGGCTACACCTTC.

The chain has TRBV6-1 and TRBJ1-1, with D possibly TRBD1 on 5 matching bases. The CDR3 is made up of 12 amino acids. V lost 7 bases and J lost 5, with 11 bases in between. Germline CDR1 reads MNHNS; CDR2 reads SASEGT. CDR3 loop: CASTWGRTEAFF. The CDR3 DNA is TGTGCCAGCACTTGGGGGAGGACTGAAGCTTTCTTT.

The CDR3 DNA sequence: TGTGCCAGCAGCCAAGATCAGGTCCGAGACAGGGGGCAAGGTGGAAACACCATATATTTT. This encodes CASSQDQVRDRGQGGNTIYF. This rearrangement joins TRBV4-2 to TRBJ1-3; the match to TRBD1 covers 10 bases. In germline, CDR1 is LGHNA, CDR2 YNFKEQ. The V and J ends lost 0 bases and 3 bases, in that order; junction bases with no gene match: 14. The CDR3 sequence is 20 residues long.

The table lists this clone with a few counts. The chain uses TRBV7-9 and TRBJ2-3, with D unresolved. CDR1 SEHNR and CDR2 FQNEAQ come from the germline V gene (reference sequence). This CDR3 has 12 residues. V was pared by 3 bases and J by 4 bases, with 5 bases between. The CDR3 spells CASSFLSDTQYF. The CDR3, as DNA: TGTGCCAGCAGCTTCCTGTCAGATACGCAGTATTTT.

The rearrangement links TRBV2 to TRBJ2-1; 8 bases match TRBD1. The CDR3 extends over 14 amino acids. Trimming at V came to 6 bases and at J to 7 bases, leaving 8 bases not matched to a gene. The germline gives CDR1 SNHLY, CDR2 FYNNEI. The CDR3 DNA reads as TGTGCCAGCAGGCAAGGACAGGGAGAGAATGAGCAGTTCTTC. Protein sequence: CASRQGQGENEQFF. The full variable domain, completed using reference TRBV2 and TRBJ2-1, is EPEVTQTPSHQVTQMGQEVILRCVPISNHLYFYWYRQILGQKVEFLVSFYNNEISEKSEIFDDQFSVERPDGSNFTLKIRSTKLEDSAMYFCASRQGQGENEQFFGPGTRLTVL.